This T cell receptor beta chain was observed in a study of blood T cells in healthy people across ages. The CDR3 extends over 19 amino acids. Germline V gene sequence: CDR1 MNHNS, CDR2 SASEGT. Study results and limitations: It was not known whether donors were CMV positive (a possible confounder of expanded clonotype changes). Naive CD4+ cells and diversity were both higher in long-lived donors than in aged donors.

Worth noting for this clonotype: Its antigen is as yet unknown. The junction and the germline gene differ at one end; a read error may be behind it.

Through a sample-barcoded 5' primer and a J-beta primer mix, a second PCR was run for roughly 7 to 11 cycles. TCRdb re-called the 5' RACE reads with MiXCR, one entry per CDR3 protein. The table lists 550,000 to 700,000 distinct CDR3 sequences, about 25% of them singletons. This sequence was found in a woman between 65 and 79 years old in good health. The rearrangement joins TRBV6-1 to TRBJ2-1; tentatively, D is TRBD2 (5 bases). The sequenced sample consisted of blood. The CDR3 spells CASSSRTWASPSSYNEQFF. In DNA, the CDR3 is TGTGCCAGCAGCTCCAGAACATGGGCTAGCCCTAGCTCCTACAACGAGCAGTTCTTC.